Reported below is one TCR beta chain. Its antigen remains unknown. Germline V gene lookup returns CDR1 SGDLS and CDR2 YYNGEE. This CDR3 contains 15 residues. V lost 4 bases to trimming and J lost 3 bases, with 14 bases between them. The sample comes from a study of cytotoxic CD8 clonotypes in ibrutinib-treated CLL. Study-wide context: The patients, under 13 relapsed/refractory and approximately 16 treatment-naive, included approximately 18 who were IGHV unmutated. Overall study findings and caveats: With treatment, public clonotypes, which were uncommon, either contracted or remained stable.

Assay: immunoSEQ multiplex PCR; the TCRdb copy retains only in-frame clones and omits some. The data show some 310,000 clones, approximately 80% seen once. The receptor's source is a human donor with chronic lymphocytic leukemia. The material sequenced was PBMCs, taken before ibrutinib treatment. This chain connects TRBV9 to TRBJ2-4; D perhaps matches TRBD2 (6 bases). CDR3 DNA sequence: TGTGCCAGCAGCCCTGGGGGGATAGTCAAAAACATTCAGTACTTC. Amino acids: CASSPGGIVKNIQYF.